The 17 T cell receptor beta chains presented below share a single source sample, sequenced in a study of identical twins. Each CDR3 protein gets one entry after TCRdb re-called the 5' RACE reads with MiXCR. Among approximately 260,000 distinct CDR3 sequences listed, more than 12% were seen once. Sample: memory (CD45RO+) T cells sorted from blood. These receptors were collected from a young woman in good health.

V and J are TRBV3-1 and TRBJ1-6; the D gene is possibly TRBD1 (5 bases). This CDR3 comprises 13 residues. Looked up from germline, CDR1 is LGHDT and CDR2 is YNNKEL (reference sequence). V was shortened by 3 bases and J by 14 bases, with 14 bases between the two germline ends. This chain's CDR3 is CASSHGDHEALHF. The CDR3 DNA is TGTGCCAGCAGCCACGGGGACCATGAGGCCCTCCACTTT. Full variable domain (rest looked up from reference TRBV3-1 and TRBJ1-6): DTAVSQTPKYLVTQMGNDKSIKCEQNLGHDTMYWYKQDSKKFLKIMFSYNNKELIINETVPNRFSPKSPDKAHLNLHINSLELGDSAVYFCASSHGDHEALHFGNGTRLTVT.

CDR3: CASSFRKSGLTEAFF. The CDR3 bases are TGTGCCAGCAGCTTCCGGAAATCGGGACTCACTGAAGCTTTCTTT. The chain has TRBV7-8 and TRBJ1-1; perhaps TRBD1 as D (5 bases). CDR1 and CDR2 from the germline V gene are SGHVS and FQNEAQ. V shed 3 bases and J shed 4 bases, with 15 bases lying between them. The CDR3 spans 15 residues.

This clonotype was seen a handful of times. The chain has TRBV12-3 or TRBV12-4 and TRBJ2-5, with 9 bases that match TRBD1. Trimming cost V 4 bases and J 6 bases; bases outside gene matches: 6. CDR3 length: 14 residues. CDR3 region: CASSSTDRGKTQYF. The CDR3 DNA is TGTGCCAGCAGTTCAACGGACAGGGGAAAGACCCAGTACTTC.

This clonotype came up a few times. The genes are TRBV20-1 and TRBJ2-4; TRBD2 agrees at 14 bases. The germline gives CDR1 DFQATT, CDR2 SNEGSKA (reference sequence). The V and J ends lost 4 bases and 2 bases, in that order; junction bases with no gene match: 16. CDR3 length: 20 residues. The CDR3 sequence: CSATIRRLAGGSPPKNIQYF. CDR3 coding DNA: TGCAGTGCTACCATACGCCGACTAGCGGGGGGGTCCCCCCCCAAAAACATTCAGTACTTC.

The table lists this clonotype with a few counts. V gene TRBV9 combines with J gene TRBJ2-7; 8 positions agree with TRBD1. V was pared by 0 bases and J by 5 bases, with 7 bases of the junction left unmatched. Germline-derived CDR1 and CDR2 are SGDLS and YYNGEE. The CDR3 covers 15 residues. The CDR3 DNA is TGTGCCAGCAGCGTAGGGACAGGGAGACACAACGAGCAGTACTTC. This gives the protein CASSVGTGRHNEQYF.

The J gene is TRBJ2-1, the V gene TRBV5-1; TRBD2 is a possible D gene (6 bases). Deletions cut 5 bases from V and 1 base from J, with 7 bases between. The CDR3 length is 13 residues. Germline V gene sequence: CDR1 SGHRS, CDR2 YFSETQ. The CDR3 region is CASRRDSYNEQFF. For the CDR3, the DNA is TGCGCCAGCAGGCGGGATTCCTACAATGAGCAGTTCTTC.

A few counts support this clonotype. The chain joins TRBV11-2 to TRBJ2-3, with D perhaps assigned TRBD1 or TRBD2 (6 bases each). The germline V and J ends were trimmed by 0 bases and 6 bases, with 25 bases remaining between them. The germline CDR1 and CDR2 sequences are SGHAT and FQNNGV. This CDR3 is built from 19 residues. The CDR3 here is CASSLDLNLGTPQGDTQYF. The CDR3 DNA reads TGTGCCAGCAGCTTAGATCTGAACCTCGGGACTCCCCAGGGGGATACGCAGTATTTT.

The rearrangement uses TRBV3-1 and TRBJ1-1; D remains unclear. Germline V lookup: CDR1 LGHDT, CDR2 YNNKEL (reference sequence). There are 12 residues in the CDR3. The V end lost 2 bases, the J end lost 7 bases, and 8 bases lay between the germline ends. CDR3 sequence: CASSQLRDEAFF. The CDR3 bases are TGTGCCAGCAGCCAACTACGGGATGAAGCTTTCTTT.

V gene TRBV7-2 combines with J gene TRBJ1-3; possibly TRBD1 for D (5 bases). This CDR3 has 12 amino acids. From germline, CDR1 is SGHTA and CDR2 FQGNSA. The germline V and J ends were trimmed by 2 bases and 8 bases, with 7 bases remaining between them. The CDR3 DNA reads TGTGCCAGCAGCTTACAGGGTGACACCATATATTTT. Translating gives CASSLQGDTIYF.

The chain uses TRBV29-1 and TRBJ2-1, with TRBD2 matching 10 bases. The CDR3 consists of 15 residues. The J segment lost 0 bases and the V segment lost 7 bases, leaving 6 bases of the junction unmatched. CDR1 is SQVTM and CDR2 is ANQGSEA in the germline V gene. CDR3 protein: CSAPLAGPSYNEQFF. CDR3 coding DNA: TGCAGCGCACCACTAGCGGGGCCCTCCTACAATGAGCAGTTCTTC.

This clonotype was observed many times. The chain employs TRBV6-6 and TRBJ2-5; D gene ambiguous. V lost 1 base and J 2 bases, leaving 5 bases between the germline ends. The CDR3 spans 13 residues. The V gene's germline CDR1 is MNHNY and CDR2 SVGAGI (reference sequence). CDR3: CASSYYQQETQYF. The CDR3 coding sequence is TGTGCCAGCAGTTACTATCAGCAAGAGACCCAGTACTTC.

The genes are TRBV5-1 and TRBJ2-3; 13 positions agree with TRBD2. CDR1 SGHRS and CDR2 YFSETQ come from the germline V gene. The CDR3 is 16 amino acids. Losses at the gene ends were 5 bases for V and 2 bases for J; bases not matched to a gene: 5. The CDR3 here is CASRTGLAGITDTQYF. In DNA form, the CDR3 reads TGCGCCAGCAGGACGGGACTAGCGGGGATCACAGATACGCAGTATTTT.

In its sample, this clonotype was seen a few times. The V call is TRBV3-1, the J call TRBJ2-1; D ambiguous. Germline V gene lookup returns CDR1 LGHDT and CDR2 YNNKEL (reference sequence). The CDR3 covers 13 residues. Trimming shortened V by 3 bases and J by 6 bases, and 9 bases separated the two germline ends. The CDR3 nucleotides are TGTGCCAGCAGCCACTCGACGGGCAATGAGCAGTTCTTC. As protein: CASSHSTGNEQFF.

The sample holds a few counts of this clonotype. The DNA for the CDR3 is TGTGCCAGCAGTGAAGCACGGGGGAGCCGTTTCTACGAGCAGTACTTC. It codes for CASSEARGSRFYEQYF. The chain carries TRBV6-1 and TRBJ2-7, with D tentatively TRBD2 (6 bases). The length of the CDR3 is 16 residues. In germline, CDR1 is MNHNS, CDR2 SASEGT. V gave up 0 bases and J gave up 3 bases, with 15 bases separating them.

This clonotype appeared many times. V gene TRBV10-3 combines with J gene TRBJ2-5, with 8 positions matching TRBD2. This CDR3 is built from 15 residues. The V gene's germline CDR1 is ENHRY and CDR2 SYGVKD. The V gene end was trimmed by 11 bases and the J gene end by 2 bases; junction bases not matched to a gene: 13. CDR3 nucleotides: TGTGCCTCCCAGAGAAGCGGGGGTTTTCAAGAGACCCAGTACTTC. It codes for CASQRSGGFQETQYF.

The rearrangement links TRBV20-1 to TRBJ2-5; D perhaps matches TRBD2 (5 bases). CDR1 DFQATT and CDR2 SNEGSKA come from the germline V gene (reference sequence). This CDR3 has 13 amino acids. The germline V and J ends were trimmed by 6 bases and 5 bases, with 16 bases remaining between them. The CDR3, as DNA: TGCAGTGCCCAAGTGGCGGGCGTGGAGACCCAGTACTTC. Translated, it gives CSAQVAGVETQYF.

The V gene is TRBV28, the J gene TRBJ1-1; D remains ambiguous. The CDR3 is made up of 13 amino acids. CDR1 is MDHEN, CDR2 SYDVKM, per germline. V lost 3 bases to trimming and J lost 1 base, with 6 bases between them. CDR3 DNA sequence: TGTGCCAGCAGTTTCCCCACGAACACTGAAGCTTTCTTT. Translating it yields CASSFPTNTEAFF.